Following are 4 T cell receptor beta chains from one sample sequenced in a study of T cells in Graves' hyperthyroidism and ophthalmopathy. TCR beta CDR3 regions were amplified from RNA. Using the HTBI primer set, a first-round RT-PCR was run on the TCR CDR3. TCRdb itself ran the multiplex PCR reads through MiXCR, one entry per CDR3 protein. The sample includes roughly 600,000 distinct CDR3 sequences, about 14% of them seen just once. The specimen sequenced was blood. These TCRs come from a woman between 50 and 59 years old with Graves' ophthalmopathy.

This clonotype was found a few times. This chain uses TRBV7-2 with TRBJ2-5; 8 bases align to TRBD2. Germline values: CDR1 SGHTA, CDR2 FQGNSA. The CDR3 has 14 amino acids. V lost 2 bases and J lost 4; bases outside the gene matches: 3. CDR3 sequence (DNA): TGTGCCAGCAGCTTATTTGCGGGGGGAGAGACCCAGTACTTC. It specifies CASSLFAGGETQYF.

This clonotype was seen ten or more times. The J gene is TRBJ1-1, the V gene TRBV5-1; 10 bases fit TRBD1. The V segment lost 3 bases and the J segment 6 bases; nucleotides outside the gene matches: 5. The length of the CDR3 is 14 residues. Germline values: CDR1 SGHRS, CDR2 YFSETQ. The CDR3 nucleotides read TGCGCCAGCAGCTCCAGACAGGGGGCTTCTGAAGCTTTCTTT. This encodes CASSSRQGASEAFF.

A note on this clonotype: A read error is possible here, since a much larger clone lies one base away. This chain joins TRBV20-1 and TRBJ2-1; 7 bases map to TRBD2. Germline loops: CDR1 DFQATT, CDR2 SNEGSKA (reference sequence). With 0 bases clipped from V and 7 bases from J, the junction kept 18 bases outside the gene matches. The CDR3 consists of 18 residues. The CDR3 loop is CSARDLGGSLIGGNEQFF. CDR3 bases: TGCAGTGCTAGAGATTTGGGCGGGAGTCTAATTGGGGGAAATGAGCAGTTCTTC.

As concerns this clonotype: This could be a read error, since a much larger clone is one nucleotide away. The chain recombines TRBV6-1 with TRBJ2-7; D not resolved. Germline V gives CDR1 MNHNS, CDR2 SASEGT. This CDR3 contains 12 residues. V was pared by 5 bases and J by 0 bases, with 5 bases between. This chain's CDR3 is CASSKVSYEQYF. As DNA, the CDR3 is TGTGCCAGCAGTAAAGTCTCCTACGAGCAGTACTTC.